This T cell receptor beta chain derives from a study of control samples from healthy donors and cancer patients. Libraries were prepared by immunoSEQ multiplex PCR; TCRdb keeps only in-frame clonotypes and omits some of them. The table lists about 140,000 clones, about 90% of them singletons, with approximately 7% in the top ten. This clone appeared once. The V end was cut by 6 bases, the J end by 3 bases, with 14 bases between. Per germline, CDR1 MRHNA and CDR2 SNTAGT. The CDR3 length is 15 residues. This TCR was recovered from a man younger than 35 in good health. Sequenced input: blood. The chain links TRBV6-4 to TRBJ2-2, with D possibly matching TRBD2 (6 bases). As DNA, the CDR3 is TGTGCCAGCAGGGAGGGCAGGGTTCACACCGGGGAGCTGTTTTTT. It translates to CASREGRVHTGELFF.